This T cell receptor beta chain was obtained from a study of cytomegalovirus exposure and HLA in healthy donors. A word on this clone: Antigen: not known.

The V end was cut by 5 bases, the J end by 2 bases, with 15 bases between. The CDR3 is made up of 15 amino acids. The germline CDR1 and CDR2 sequences are SGHAT and FQNNGV. A multiplex PCR was run with 60 Vbeta primers and 13 Jbeta primers. The method was immunoSEQ multiplex PCR; TCRdb's version includes in-frame clones alone and lacks a portion of them. The table records some 190,000 clones, roughly 80% of them present only once. Study-wide results and limits: Cytomegalovirus status was reportedly diagnosed by the classifier with high specificity and sensitivity. Presence/absence results assume similar sequencing depth per donor, which may not hold. Within an earlier analysis, most TCR beta V segments proved productive either about 90% or about 30% of the time.

This receptor was obtained from a woman aged 18-29 years in good health and CMV-seronegative. Input material: PBMCs. The chain recombines TRBV11-2 with TRBJ2-5, with a possible D match to TRBD2 (5 bases). DNA of the CDR3: TGTGCCAGCAGCAGAGACCTAGCTTATCAAGAGACCCAGTACTTC. Protein sequence: CASSRDLAYQETQYF.